This T cell receptor (beta chain) derives from a study of blood T cells in healthy people across ages. Germline CDR1 reads DFQATT; CDR2 reads SNEGSKA (reference sequence). The CDR3 runs 14 residues. This clonotype showed up just once. Antigen specificity is unknown. One end of the junction fails to match germline, which may point to a read error. Study-wide results and caveats: Strong correlation linked observed beta diversity and percent naive T cells. Fewer expanded clones and more diversity marked long-lived versus aged donors.

Together with a sample-barcoded 5' primer, a J-beta primer mix was included in a second PCR lasting about 6 to 12 cycles. Every sample gave at least 3 million paired-end reads containing CDR3. TCRdb processed the 5' RACE reads anew with MiXCR; each CDR3 protein has one entry. The repertoire holds about 1.6 million distinct CDR3 sequences, about 35% seen once, with roughly 12% in the top ten. The sample comprised blood. The TCR sequence derives from a woman under 40 in good health. J is TRBJ2-3 and V is TRBV20-1; 10 bases are shared with TRBD2. The chain's CDR3 is CSASGSPLTDTQYF. The CDR3 DNA reads as TGCAGCGCTAGCGGGAGCCCTCTCACAGATACGCAGTATTTT.